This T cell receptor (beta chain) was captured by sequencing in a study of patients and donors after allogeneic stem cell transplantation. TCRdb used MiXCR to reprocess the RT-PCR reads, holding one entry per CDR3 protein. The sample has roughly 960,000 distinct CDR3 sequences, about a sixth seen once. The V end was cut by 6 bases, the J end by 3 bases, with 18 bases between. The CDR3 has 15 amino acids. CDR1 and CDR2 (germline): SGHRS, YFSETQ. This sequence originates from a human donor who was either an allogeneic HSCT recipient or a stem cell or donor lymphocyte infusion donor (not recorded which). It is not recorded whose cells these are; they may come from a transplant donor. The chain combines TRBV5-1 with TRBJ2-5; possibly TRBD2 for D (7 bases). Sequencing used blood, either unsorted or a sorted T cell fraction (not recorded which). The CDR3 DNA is TGCGCCAGCACAAAAGGGGGGGGGGCCGAAGAGACCCAGTACTTC. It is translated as CASTKGGGAEETQYF.